The sample holds many counts of the clone carrying this T cell receptor (beta chain). The antigen remains unidentified. The data derive from a study of beta chain features in type 1 diabetes. Deletions cut 0 bases from V and 13 bases from J, with 12 bases between. The CDR3 covers 13 residues. Germline CDR1 is SEHNR and CDR2 is FQNEAQ (reference sequence). Study outcomes and limitations: The naive, central memory and Treg TCRB repertoires showed an apparent similarity that was greater among patients than among healthy donors. Over-representation of high TCR-expressing cells was a possible consequence of cDNA sequencing. TCRB CDR3 length was moderately but significantly reduced in all four CD4+ subsets of Type 1 diabetes patients.

Sort purity for all populations was recorded as exceeding 98%. Isolated RNA was reverse transcribed in full, so expressed TCRB transcripts were sequenced. Data came from immunoSEQ multiplex PCR; TCRdb stores just in-frame clones and leaves some out. The data show 160,000 or so clones, 8% to 9.5% seen once. J is TRBJ1-4 and V is TRBV7-9, with D uncertain. This receptor was identified in a woman under 30 with type 1 diabetes. What was sequenced was central memory CD4+ T cells from blood. The CDR3 region is CASSLAGYAGLFF. The CDR3 bases are TGTGCCAGCAGCTTAGCGGGGTATGCGGGACTGTTTTTT.